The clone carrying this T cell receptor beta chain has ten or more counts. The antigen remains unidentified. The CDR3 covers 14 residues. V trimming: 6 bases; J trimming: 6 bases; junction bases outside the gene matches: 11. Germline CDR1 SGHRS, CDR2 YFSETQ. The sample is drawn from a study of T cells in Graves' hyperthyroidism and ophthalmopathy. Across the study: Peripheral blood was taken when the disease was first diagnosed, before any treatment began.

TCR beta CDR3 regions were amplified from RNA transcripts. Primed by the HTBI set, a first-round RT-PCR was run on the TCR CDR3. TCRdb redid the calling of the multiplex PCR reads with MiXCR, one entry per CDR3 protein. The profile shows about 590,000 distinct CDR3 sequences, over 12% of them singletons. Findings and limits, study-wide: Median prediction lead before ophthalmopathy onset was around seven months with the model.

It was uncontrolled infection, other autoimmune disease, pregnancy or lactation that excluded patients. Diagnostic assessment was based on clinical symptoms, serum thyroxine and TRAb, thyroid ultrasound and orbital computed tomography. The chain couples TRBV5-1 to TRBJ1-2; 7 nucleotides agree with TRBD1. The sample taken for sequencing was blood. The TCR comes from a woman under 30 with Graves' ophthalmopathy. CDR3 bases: TGCGCCAGCACGACGACCACAGGGGAGGATGGCTACACCTTC. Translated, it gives CASTTTTGEDGYTF.